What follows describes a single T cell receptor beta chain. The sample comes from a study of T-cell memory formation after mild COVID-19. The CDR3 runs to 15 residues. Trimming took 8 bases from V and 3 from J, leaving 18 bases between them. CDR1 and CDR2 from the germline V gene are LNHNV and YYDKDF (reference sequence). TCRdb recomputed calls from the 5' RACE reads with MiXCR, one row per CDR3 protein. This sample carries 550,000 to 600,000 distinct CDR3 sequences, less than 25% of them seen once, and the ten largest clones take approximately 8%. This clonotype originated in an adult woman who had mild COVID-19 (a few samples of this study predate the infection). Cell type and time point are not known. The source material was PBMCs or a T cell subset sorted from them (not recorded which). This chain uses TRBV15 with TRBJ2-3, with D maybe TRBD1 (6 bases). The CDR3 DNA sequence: TGTGCCACCCAAAACCGGGACATACAAACAGATACGCAGTATTTT. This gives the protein CATQNRDIQTDTQYF.